The rows below give T cell receptor beta chains drawn from one sample of a study of blood T cells in healthy people across ages. In TCRdb, the 5' RACE reads were re-called with MiXCR into one record per CDR3 protein. Of 1.5 million to 2 million distinct CDR3 sequences listed, roughly 32% were seen once; the top ten hold 10% to 12%. The sequencing sample was made of blood. These receptors came from a woman aged 25 to 45 in good health. CDR3s include the opening cysteine and the closing phenylalanine or tryptophan. The D gene is left open where the match is weak. Only part of the rows carry a size: once, few, many, or a class if the clone is expanded.

size,J,D,V,CDR3,DNA
-,TRBJ2-1,-,TRBV20-1,CSARDLGQGTGGQFF,TGCAGTGCTAGAGATCTAGGACAGGGTACGGGGGGGCAGTTCTTC
-,TRBJ2-3,-,TRBV12-3/TRBV12-4,CASTLEPPNTDTQYF,TGTGCCAGCACCCTAGAGCCCCCCAACACAGATACGCAGTATTTT
few,TRBJ2-5,-,TRBV20-1,CSSTGSQETQYF,TGCAGTTCCACGGGGAGCCAAGAGACCCAGTACTTC
-,TRBJ2-5,-,TRBV9,CASSVAGVQETQYF,TGTGCCAGCAGCGTAGCGGGGGTCCAAGAGACCCAGTACTTC
few,TRBJ1-1,-,TRBV7-3,CASSLTIDTTEAFF,TGTGCCAGCAGCTTAACGATCGACACCACTGAAGCTTTCTTT
few,TRBJ1-4,-,TRBV7-2,CASSLDWLNEKPFF,TGTGCCAGCAGCTTAGACTGGCTTAATGAAAAACCGTTTTTT
few,TRBJ2-5,TRBD2,TRBV20-1,CSARRLAGGSGAQYF,TGCAGTGCTAGACGTCTAGCGGGGGGTTCGGGGGCCCAGTACTTC
once,TRBJ1-6,-,TRBV2,CASSERGLHF,TGTGCCAGCAGTGAAAGGGGTCTCCACTTT
-,TRBJ2-2,-,TRBV20-1,CSADKANTGELFF,TGCAGTGCTGACAAAGCGAACACCGGGGAGCTGTTTTTT
-,TRBJ1-2,TRBD1,TRBV5-1,CASSPTIRTGGRSNYGYTF,TGCGCCAGCAGCCCAACAATCCGGACAGGGGGCCGATCTAACTATGGCTACACCTTC
-,TRBJ2-3,TRBD1,TRBV9,CASSVVPGQGYPDTQYF,TGTGCCAGCAGCGTAGTTCCGGGACAGGGCTATCCAGATACGCAGTATTTT
-,TRBJ1-6,TRBD1,TRBV27,CASSSDRVGSPLHF,TGTGCCAGCAGTTCGGACAGGGTGGGTTCACCCCTCCACTTT
-,TRBJ2-7,-,TRBV3-1,CASSPAGTRSYEQYF,TGTGCCAGCAGCCCCGCCGGGACTCGCTCCTACGAGCAGTACTTC
-,TRBJ2-1,TRBD2,TRBV7-9,CASSLGLAAWDEQFF,TGTGCCAGCAGCCTTGGACTAGCGGCCTGGGATGAGCAGTTCTTC
-,TRBJ2-4,-,TRBV28,CASSLSSGLAYF,TGTGCCAGCAGTTTATCCTCGGGCCTCGCGTACTTC
few,TRBJ1-3,-,TRBV7-9,CASIRLLSGNTIYF,TGTGCCAGCATACGTCTCTTATCTGGAAACACCATATATTTT
few,TRBJ2-1,-,TRBV5-5,CASSSPNLNNEQFF,TGTGCCAGCAGCAGCCCCAACTTAAACAATGAGCAGTTCTTC
-,TRBJ2-6,-,TRBV9,CASSVGEFSGANVLTF,TGTGCCAGCAGCGTAGGGGAGTTCTCTGGGGCCAACGTCCTGACTTTC
-,TRBJ1-1,-,TRBV29-1,CSVLIGEWDTEAFF,TGCAGCGTCCTCATCGGGGAATGGGACACTGAAGCTTTCTTT
-,TRBJ1-2,TRBD1,TRBV5-6,CASSWDREYYGYTF,TGCGCCAGCAGCTGGGACAGGGAGTACTATGGCTACACCTTC
-,TRBJ1-1,TRBD1,TRBV7-3,CASSLKRAGGSTEAFF,TGTGCCAGCAGCTTAAAACGGGCAGGGGGCAGCACTGAAGCTTTCTTT
-,TRBJ2-1,-,TRBV4-2,CASSQDSLMQFF,TGTGCCAGCAGCCAAGATTCCCTGATGCAGTTCTTC
-,TRBJ2-2,-,TRBV10-3,CALRRGIDTGELFF,TGTGCCCTCCGTCGGGGAATAGACACCGGGGAGCTGTTTTTT
-,TRBJ2-5,-,TRBV10-2,CASSEVARGGETQYF,TGCGCCAGCAGTGAGGTTGCCAGGGGTGGGGAGACCCAGTACTTC
-,TRBJ2-3,-,TRBV11-2,CALRGGGVTDTQYF,TGTGCCCTCAGGGGGGGGGGAGTCACAGATACGCAGTATTTT
-,TRBJ2-3,TRBD1,TRBV6-5,CASAWTGGSVTDTQYF,TGTGCCAGTGCGTGGACAGGGGGCTCCGTGACAGATACGCAGTATTTT
-,TRBJ1-5,-,TRBV27,CASSLVGTLSNQPQHF,TGTGCCAGCAGTTTAGTGGGGACATTGAGCAATCAGCCCCAGCATTTT
-,TRBJ1-2,-,TRBV25-1,CASSGGLFDWDYGYTF,TGTGCCAGCAGTGGGGGACTGTTTGACTGGGACTATGGCTACACCTTC
few,TRBJ1-4,-,TRBV15,CATSRKYGSKEKLFF,TGTGCCACCAGCAGAAAGTATGGGTCCAAAGAAAAACTGTTTTTT
few,TRBJ2-1,TRBD2,TRBV5-1,CASSSLASSYNEQFF,TGCGCCAGCAGCTCACTAGCGAGCTCCTACAATGAGCAGTTCTTC
few,TRBJ2-1,-,TRBV20-1,CSARALTVSYNEQFF,TGCAGTGCTAGGGCGCTGACAGTTTCCTACAATGAGCAGTTCTTC
once,TRBJ1-1,TRBD1,TRBV28,CASSLTGSENTEAFF,TGTGCCAGCAGTCTGACAGGGAGCGAGAACACTGAAGCTTTCTTT
-,TRBJ1-3,-,TRBV4-2,CASSQDRAVAGNTIYF,TGTGCCAGCAGCCAAGATCGGGCGGTAGCTGGAAACACCATATATTTT
many,TRBJ2-5,-,TRBV7-9,CASNLGWGKETQYF,TGTGCCAGCAACTTGGGGTGGGGTAAAGAGACCCAGTACTTC
-,TRBJ2-5,-,TRBV6-5,CAGSYSSQGGEQYF,TGTGCCGGCAGTTACTCGTCCCAGGGCGGGGAGCAGTACTTC
-,TRBJ1-5,-,TRBV4-1,CASSQFSSNQPQHF,TGCGCCAGCAGCCAATTCAGCTCAAATCAGCCCCAGCATTTT
-,TRBJ2-6,-,TRBV7-6,CASSLAPGANVRTF,TGTGCCAGCAGCTTAGCGCCTGGGGCCAACGTCCGGACTTTC
-,TRBJ2-3,-,TRBV20-1,CSARAGGTDAQYF,TGCAGTGCTAGAGCGGGGGGCACAGATGCGCAGTATTTT
-,TRBJ2-7,TRBD2,TRBV6-1,CASTMTSGRTYEQYF,TGTGCCAGCACTATGACTAGCGGCAGAACCTACGAGCAGTACTTC
few,TRBJ2-7,-,TRBV10-2,CASSDYRTEPYEQYF,TGCGCCAGCAGTGATTATAGGACTGAACCCTACGAGCAGTACTTC
few,TRBJ1-6,TRBD1,TRBV12-3/TRBV12-4,CASSSQTGGGSPLHF,TGTGCCAGCAGTTCGCAGACAGGGGGCGGTTCACCCCTCCACTTT
-,TRBJ2-5,-,TRBV5-1,CASSPQTLQETQYF,TGCGCCAGCAGCCCCCAGACTTTACAAGAGACCCAGTACTTC
-,TRBJ2-3,-,TRBV20-1,CSAGPGSDTQYF,TGCAGTGCAGGGCCTGGGTCAGATACGCAGTATTTT
-,TRBJ2-5,-,TRBV9,CASSVARRGGEAQYF,TGTGCCAGCAGCGTAGCCCGCAGGGGAGGGGAGGCCCAGTACTTC
-,TRBJ2-7,TRBD2,TRBV2,CASSEFIPSSTSGYEQYF,TGTGCCAGCAGTGAGTTTATCCCGTCATCCACTAGCGGCTACGAGCAGTACTTC
few,TRBJ1-2,-,TRBV29-1,CSVVHREGYGYTF,TGCAGCGTAGTTCACAGGGAGGGCTATGGCTACACCTTC
-,TRBJ2-5,-,TRBV20-1,CSARSHQETQYF,TGCAGTGCTAGGTCTCACCAAGAGACTCAGTACTTC
-,TRBJ1-6,-,TRBV6-1,CASSEAGPRSPLHF,TGTGCCAGCAGTGAAGCGGGTCCTCGGTCACCCCTCCACTTT
-,TRBJ2-7,-,TRBV7-2,CASSLVGTEITYEQYF,TGTGCCAGCAGCTTAGTTGGCACAGAAATAACCTACGAGCAGTACTTC
-,TRBJ2-4,-,TRBV9,CASSGGDSNKNIQYF,TGTGCCAGCAGCGGGGGGGACAGCAACAAAAACATTCAGTACTTC